The entry below gives a single T cell receptor beta chain sequence along with its context. Trimming removed 0 bases at V and 2 bases at J, with 14 bases between. This CDR3 comprises 16 residues. CDR1 and CDR2 from the germline V gene are SGHRS and YFSETQ. In the study's own analysis: It was from reference gene primer amplification that nucleated cell counts were estimated. Measured with immunoSEQ multiplex PCR; TCRdb has only the in-frame clones, and not every one. The DNA was the basis for D and trimming; V, J and clone size are from that table. The data contain about 66,000 clones, about 86% of them singletons. The sample comes from a study of blood T cell repertoires in COVID-19. Turning to the study itself: COVID-19 samples from acute and convalescent phases originated in the United States, Italy and Spain.

The sequence was obtained from a man between 45 and 60 years old with active COVID-19. The J gene is TRBJ1-2, the V gene TRBV5-1, with D tentatively TRBD1 (6 bases). Sample: peripheral blood. CDR3 nucleotide sequence: TGCGCCAGCAGCTTGGGCGCGACAGGTGTAAACTATGGCTACACCTTC. Translated, it gives CASSLGATGVNYGYTF.